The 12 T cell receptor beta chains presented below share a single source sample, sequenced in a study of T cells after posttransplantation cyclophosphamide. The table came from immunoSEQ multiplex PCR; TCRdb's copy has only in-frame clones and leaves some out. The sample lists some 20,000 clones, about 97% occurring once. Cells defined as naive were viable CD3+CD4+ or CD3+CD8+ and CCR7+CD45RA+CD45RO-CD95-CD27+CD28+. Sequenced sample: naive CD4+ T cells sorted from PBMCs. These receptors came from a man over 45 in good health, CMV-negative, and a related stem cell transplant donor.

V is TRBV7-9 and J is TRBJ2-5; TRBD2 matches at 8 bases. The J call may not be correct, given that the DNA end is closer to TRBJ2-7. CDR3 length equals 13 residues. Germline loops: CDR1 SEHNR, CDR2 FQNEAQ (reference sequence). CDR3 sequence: CATRGGNYYEQYF. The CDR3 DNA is TGTGCCACCCGGGGGGGAAACTATTACGAGCAGTACTTC.

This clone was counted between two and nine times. The CDR3 loop is CASREGLTQPQHF. Written as DNA, the CDR3 is TGTGCCAGCAGGGAGGGTTTGACTCAGCCCCAGCATTTT. The chain recombines TRBV2 with TRBJ1-5; D remains unclear. The CDR3 runs 13 residues. CDR1 and CDR2 from the germline V gene are SNHLY and FYNNEI. Trimming shortened V by 6 bases and J by 6 bases, and 12 bases separated the two germline ends.

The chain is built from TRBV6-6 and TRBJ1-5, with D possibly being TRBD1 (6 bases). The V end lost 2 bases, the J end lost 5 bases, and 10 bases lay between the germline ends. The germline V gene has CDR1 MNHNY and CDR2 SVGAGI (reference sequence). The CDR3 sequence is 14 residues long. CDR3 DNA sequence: TGTGCCAGCAGTTACCGGGGGGCGCATCAGCCCCAGCATTTT. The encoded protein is CASSYRGAHQPQHF.

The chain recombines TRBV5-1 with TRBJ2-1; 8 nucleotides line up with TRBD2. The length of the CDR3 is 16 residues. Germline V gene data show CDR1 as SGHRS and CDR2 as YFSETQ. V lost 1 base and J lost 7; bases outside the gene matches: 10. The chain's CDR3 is CASSLSPGGPINEQFF. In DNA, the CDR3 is TGCGCCAGCAGCTTGTCCCCGGGAGGGCCAATAAATGAGCAGTTCTTC.

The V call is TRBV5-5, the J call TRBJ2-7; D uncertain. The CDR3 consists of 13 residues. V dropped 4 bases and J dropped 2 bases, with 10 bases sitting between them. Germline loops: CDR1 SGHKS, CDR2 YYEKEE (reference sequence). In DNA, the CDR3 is TGTGCCAGCAGCCGTACCCTAGCCTACGAGCAGTACTTC. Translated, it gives CASSRTLAYEQYF.

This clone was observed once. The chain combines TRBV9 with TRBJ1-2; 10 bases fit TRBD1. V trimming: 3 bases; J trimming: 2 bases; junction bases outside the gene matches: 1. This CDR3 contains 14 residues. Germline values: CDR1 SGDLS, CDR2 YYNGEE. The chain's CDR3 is CASSAGQGNYGYTF. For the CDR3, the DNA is TGTGCCAGCAGCGCGGGACAGGGGAACTATGGCTACACCTTC.

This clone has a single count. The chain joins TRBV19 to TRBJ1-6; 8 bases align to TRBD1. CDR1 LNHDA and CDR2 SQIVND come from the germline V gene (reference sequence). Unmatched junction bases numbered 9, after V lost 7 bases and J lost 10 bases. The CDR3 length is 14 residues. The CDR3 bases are TGTGCCAGTAACCTGCGGACAGGGTCCTCACCCCTCCACTTT. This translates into CASNLRTGSSPLHF.

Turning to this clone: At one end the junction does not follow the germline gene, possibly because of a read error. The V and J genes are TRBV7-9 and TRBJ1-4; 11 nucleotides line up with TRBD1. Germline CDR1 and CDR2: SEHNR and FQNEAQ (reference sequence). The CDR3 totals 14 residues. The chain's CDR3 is CVSSLGQGDEKLFF. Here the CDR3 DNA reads TGTGTCAGCAGCTTGGGACAGGGGGACGAAAAACTGTTTTTT.

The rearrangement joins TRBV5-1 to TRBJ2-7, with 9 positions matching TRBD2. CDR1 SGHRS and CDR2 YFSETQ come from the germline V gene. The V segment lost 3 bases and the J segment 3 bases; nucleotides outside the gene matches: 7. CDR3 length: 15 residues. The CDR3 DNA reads TGCGCCAGCAGCTACCTAGCGGGAAGTAACTACGAGCAGTACTTC. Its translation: CASSYLAGSNYEQYF.

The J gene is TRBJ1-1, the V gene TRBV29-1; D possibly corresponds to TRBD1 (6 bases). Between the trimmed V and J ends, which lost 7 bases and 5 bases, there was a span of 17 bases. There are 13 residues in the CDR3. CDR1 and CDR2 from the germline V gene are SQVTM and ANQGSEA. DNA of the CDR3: TGCAGCGCCCGAGCGGGGGGGCTGACTGAAGCTTTCTTT. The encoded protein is CSARAGGLTEAFF.

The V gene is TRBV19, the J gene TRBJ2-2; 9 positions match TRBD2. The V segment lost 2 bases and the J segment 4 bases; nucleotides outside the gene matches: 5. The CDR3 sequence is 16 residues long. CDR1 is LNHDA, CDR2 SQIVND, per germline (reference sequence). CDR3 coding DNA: TGTGCCAGTAGTATAATAGCGGGAGTACCCACCGGGGAGCTGTTTTTT. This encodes CASSIIAGVPTGELFF.

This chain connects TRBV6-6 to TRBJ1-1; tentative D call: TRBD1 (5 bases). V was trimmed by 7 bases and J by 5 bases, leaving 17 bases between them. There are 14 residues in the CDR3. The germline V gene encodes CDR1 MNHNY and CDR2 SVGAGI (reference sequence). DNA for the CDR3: TGTGCCAGCACCCCCGGGTTGGGGCGGACTGAAGCTTTCTTT. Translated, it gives CASTPGLGRTEAFF.